This T cell receptor (beta chain) came from a study of blood T cell repertoires in COVID-19. Study details: The origin of the acute and convalescent COVID-19 samples was the United States, Italy and Spain.

In germline, CDR1 is LGHDT, CDR2 YNNKEL (reference sequence). The CDR3 is 14 residues long. V lost 4 bases to trimming and J lost 1 base, with 8 bases between them. As handled by the study authors: Amplification of reference gene primers provided the estimated nucleated cell counts. The repertoire was sequenced with immunoSEQ multiplex PCR; TCRdb's copy has only in-frame clones and lacks some. V, J and clone size reflect that table, while D and trimming were determined from the DNA. The sample comprises 200,000 to 250,000 clones, around 87% of which are singletons, and over 13% rests with the top ten. Exposed participants encountered a COVID-19 case during the 2 weeks preceding study entry.

The sample consisted of PBMCs or T cells enriched from blood (not recorded which). This receptor was obtained from a man aged 25-40 years who had been exposed to COVID-19. This chain joins TRBV3-1 (or the pseudogene TRBV3-2) and TRBJ2-4; D call uncertain. CDR3 loop: CASSPNEAKNIQYF. The CDR3 nucleotides read TGTGCCAGCAGCCCCAATGAGGCCAAAAACATTCAGTACTTC.